A selection of T cell receptor beta chains follows, all from one sample in a study of T cells in Graves' hyperthyroidism and ophthalmopathy. Each CDR3 protein is one row after TCRdb ran MiXCR on the multiplex PCR reads. The sample shows about 500,000 distinct CDR3 sequences, about 15% of them seen only once. The sample comprised blood. These receptors were obtained from a woman in her 30s with Graves' ophthalmopathy. CDR3s include the opening cysteine and the closing phenylalanine or tryptophan. The order of the fields is CDR3 DNA, CDR3 protein, V gene, clone size, J gene, D gene. The D gene is left open where the match is weak. Size is omitted from some rows. Given values are once, few, many or a class for expanded clones.

CDR3nt: TGTGCCAGCAGCCCGCGAGGAGGCGGGGACACAGATACGCAGTATTTT; CDR3aa: CASSPRGGGDTDTQYF; v_gene: TRBV11-3; abundance: .; j_gene: TRBJ2-3; d_gene: .
CDR3nt: TGTGCCAGCATGAGGCGGCTAAGGGACAATGAGCAGTTCTTC; CDR3aa: CASMRRLRDNEQFF; v_gene: TRBV6-1; abundance: .; j_gene: TRBJ2-1; d_gene: .
CDR3nt: TGTGCCAGCAGTTCTACGACTAGCGGGATGTATGAGCAGTTCTTC; CDR3aa: CASSSTTSGMYEQFF; v_gene: TRBV27; abundance: few; j_gene: TRBJ2-1; d_gene: TRBD2
CDR3nt: TGTGCCAGCTCACCACCTCTAGCCGGCAATGAGCAGTTCTTC; CDR3aa: CASSPPLAGNEQFF; v_gene: TRBV18; abundance: .; j_gene: TRBJ2-1; d_gene: .
CDR3nt: TGTGCCAGCAGTGAATTCGGACTAGCGGGAGTGGAGACCCAGTACTTC; CDR3aa: CASSEFGLAGVETQYF; v_gene: TRBV2; abundance: many; j_gene: TRBJ2-5; d_gene: TRBD2
CDR3nt: TGTGCCAGCACTCAGCGGGCCTACGAGCAGTACTTC; CDR3aa: CASTQRAYEQYF; v_gene: TRBV2; abundance: many; j_gene: TRBJ2-7; d_gene: .
CDR3nt: TGTGCCAGCAGTTACCAAGACAGGGAGGCTTTCTTT; CDR3aa: CASSYQDREAFF; v_gene: TRBV6-5; abundance: many; j_gene: TRBJ1-1; d_gene: TRBD1
CDR3nt: TGCGCCAGCAGCCCCCGACCCGGGACAGGGGACAAGGCCAAAAACATTCAGTACTTC; CDR3aa: CASSPRPGTGDKAKNIQYF; v_gene: TRBV4-1; abundance: few; j_gene: TRBJ2-4; d_gene: TRBD1
CDR3nt: TGTGCCAGCAGCCAAGAAAGGAGAGACAGGAAGGGAGAGACCCAGTACTTC; CDR3aa: CASSQERRDRKGETQYF; v_gene: TRBV3-2; abundance: many; j_gene: TRBJ2-5; d_gene: .
CDR3nt: TGTGCCAGCAGCTCGCGGGCCTCGTACTACGAGCAGTACTTC; CDR3aa: CASSSRASYYEQYF; v_gene: TRBV7-9; abundance: few; j_gene: TRBJ2-7; d_gene: .
CDR3nt: TGTGCCAGCAGCCCCCCCGTTCGGAACGGGGAGCTGTTTTTT; CDR3aa: CASSPPVRNGELFF; v_gene: TRBV7-3; abundance: .; j_gene: TRBJ2-2; d_gene: .
CDR3nt: TGTGCCAGCAGTCCTTACAGAAACACCGGGGAGCTGTTTTTT; CDR3aa: CASSPYRNTGELFF; v_gene: TRBV28; abundance: many; j_gene: TRBJ2-2; d_gene: .
CDR3nt: TGTGCCAGCAACATACAGATAAGCTCCTACAATGAGCAGTTCTTC; CDR3aa: CASNIQISSYNEQFF; v_gene: TRBV28; abundance: many; j_gene: TRBJ2-1; d_gene: .
CDR3nt: TGTGCCAGCATTTCAGGGGCCTGGGAGCAGTACTTC; CDR3aa: CASISGAWEQYF; v_gene: TRBV27; abundance: .; j_gene: TRBJ2-7; d_gene: .
CDR3nt: TGTGCCAGCAGTCGTTACGGGGATACGCAGTATTTT; CDR3aa: CASSRYGDTQYF; v_gene: TRBV7-3; abundance: .; j_gene: TRBJ2-3; d_gene: .
CDR3nt: TGTGCCAGCAGCTTAGGAGGGTCGAATGAGCAGTTCTTC; CDR3aa: CASSLGGSNEQFF; v_gene: TRBV7-2; abundance: .; j_gene: TRBJ2-1; d_gene: .
CDR3nt: TGCGCCAGCAGCCAATGGACCCAAGAGACCCAGTACTTC; CDR3aa: CASSQWTQETQYF; v_gene: TRBV4-1; abundance: .; j_gene: TRBJ2-5; d_gene: .
CDR3nt: TGTGCCAGCAGTTATCTGAGCGAGTATAACCAAGAGACCCAGTACTTC; CDR3aa: CASSYLSEYNQETQYF; v_gene: TRBV6-5; abundance: .; j_gene: TRBJ2-5; d_gene: .
CDR3nt: TGTGCCAGCAGCCATACAGGCAATCAGCCCCAGCATTTT; CDR3aa: CASSHTGNQPQHF; v_gene: TRBV12-3/TRBV12-4; abundance: many; j_gene: TRBJ1-5; d_gene: .
CDR3nt: TGTGCCAGCAGTGAATCAACAGCTGGGAACACTGAAGCTTTCTTT; CDR3aa: CASSESTAGNTEAFF; v_gene: TRBV2; abundance: many; j_gene: TRBJ1-1; d_gene: .
CDR3nt: TGCGCCAGCAGCCAGAGAGGGACTAGCGGGAGATATGAGCAGTTCTTC; CDR3aa: CASSQRGTSGRYEQFF; v_gene: TRBV4-3; abundance: few; j_gene: TRBJ2-1; d_gene: TRBD2
CDR3nt: TGTGCCAGCAGCTCCCAACTCGGGACAGGGCTAGAAAAACTGTTTTTT; CDR3aa: CASSSQLGTGLEKLFF; v_gene: TRBV5-8; abundance: few; j_gene: TRBJ1-4; d_gene: TRBD1
CDR3nt: TGTGCCAGCAAGGACTGGGACGCGAACACCGGGGAGCTGTTTTTT; CDR3aa: CASKDWDANTGELFF; v_gene: TRBV6-2/TRBV6-3; abundance: many; j_gene: TRBJ2-2; d_gene: .
CDR3nt: TGCAGTGCTGAAGACAGGAGCTCCTACAATGAGCAGTTCTTC; CDR3aa: CSAEDRSSYNEQFF; v_gene: TRBV20-1; abundance: .; j_gene: TRBJ2-1; d_gene: .
CDR3nt: TGTGCCAGCCGACTAGGAGAAGGACTAGCGGGCCCAACTTGGTACGAGCAGTACTTC; CDR3aa: CASRLGEGLAGPTWYEQYF; v_gene: TRBV28; abundance: .; j_gene: TRBJ2-7; d_gene: TRBD2
CDR3nt: TGTGCCAGCAGCACGACAGGACGCGAGCAGTACTTC; CDR3aa: CASSTTGREQYF; v_gene: TRBV28; abundance: many; j_gene: TRBJ2-7; d_gene: .
CDR3nt: TGTGCCAGCAGCCCGACGACAGGGGGAGACGAAAAACTGTTTTTT; CDR3aa: CASSPTTGGDEKLFF; v_gene: TRBV3-1; abundance: few; j_gene: TRBJ1-4; d_gene: TRBD1
CDR3nt: TGTGCCAGCTCACCAAGGGGCCGTGATGAGCAGTTCTTC; CDR3aa: CASSPRGRDEQFF; v_gene: TRBV18; abundance: many; j_gene: TRBJ2-1; d_gene: .
CDR3nt: TGTGCCACCAGGGGCGGGGGACTAGCGGGAGTCACCGGGGAGCTGTTTTTT; CDR3aa: CATRGGGLAGVTGELFF; v_gene: TRBV24-1; abundance: .; j_gene: TRBJ2-2; d_gene: TRBD2
CDR3nt: TGTGCCAGCAGTTACTCGTCAGGGGGCGGCCAGCCCCAGCATTTT; CDR3aa: CASSYSSGGGQPQHF; v_gene: TRBV6-2/TRBV6-3; abundance: .; j_gene: TRBJ1-5; d_gene: TRBD1
CDR3nt: TGTGCCAGTAGTAAAGCAGGTACCTCCTACAATGAGCAGTTCTTC; CDR3aa: CASSKAGTSYNEQFF; v_gene: TRBV19; abundance: few; j_gene: TRBJ2-1; d_gene: .
CDR3nt: TGTGCCAGCAGTCCAGGGGAAGGAAACTATGGCTACACCTTC; CDR3aa: CASSPGEGNYGYTF; v_gene: TRBV11-2; abundance: many; j_gene: TRBJ1-2; d_gene: .
CDR3nt: TGTGCCAGCAGCTTTCAAATGAGCTCTGGCTACACCTTC; CDR3aa: CASSFQMSSGYTF; v_gene: TRBV13; abundance: .; j_gene: TRBJ1-2; d_gene: .
CDR3nt: TGTGCCAGCAGTTTATCTGTTGGGGATATGCACCAAGAGACCCAGTACTTC; CDR3aa: CASSLSVGDMHQETQYF; v_gene: TRBV28; abundance: few; j_gene: TRBJ2-5; d_gene: .
CDR3nt: TGTGCCAGCAGCCCGTGGAGGGGCGGAATTTACGAGCAGTACTTC; CDR3aa: CASSPWRGGIYEQYF; v_gene: TRBV7-6; abundance: many; j_gene: TRBJ2-7; d_gene: .
CDR3nt: TGCAGTGCTAGGAGCGGCTCCTACGAGCAGTACTTC; CDR3aa: CSARSGSYEQYF; v_gene: TRBV20-1; abundance: many; j_gene: TRBJ2-7; d_gene: .
CDR3nt: TGCAGTGCCGGCCCCTTGAGGGATACGCAGTATTTT; CDR3aa: CSAGPLRDTQYF; v_gene: TRBV20-1; abundance: many; j_gene: TRBJ2-3; d_gene: .